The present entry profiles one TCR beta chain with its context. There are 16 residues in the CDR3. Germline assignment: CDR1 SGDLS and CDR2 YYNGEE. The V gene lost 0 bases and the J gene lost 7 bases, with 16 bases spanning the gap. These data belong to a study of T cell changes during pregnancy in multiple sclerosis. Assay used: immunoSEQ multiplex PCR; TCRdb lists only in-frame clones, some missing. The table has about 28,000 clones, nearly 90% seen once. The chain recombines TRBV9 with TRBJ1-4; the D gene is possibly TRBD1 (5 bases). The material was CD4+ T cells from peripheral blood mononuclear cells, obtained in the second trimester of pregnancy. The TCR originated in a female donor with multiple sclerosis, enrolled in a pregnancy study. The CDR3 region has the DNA TGTGCCAGCAGCGTAGCTAGAGGCAGGGAAGGTGAAAAACTGTTTTTT. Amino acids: CASSVARGREGEKLFF.